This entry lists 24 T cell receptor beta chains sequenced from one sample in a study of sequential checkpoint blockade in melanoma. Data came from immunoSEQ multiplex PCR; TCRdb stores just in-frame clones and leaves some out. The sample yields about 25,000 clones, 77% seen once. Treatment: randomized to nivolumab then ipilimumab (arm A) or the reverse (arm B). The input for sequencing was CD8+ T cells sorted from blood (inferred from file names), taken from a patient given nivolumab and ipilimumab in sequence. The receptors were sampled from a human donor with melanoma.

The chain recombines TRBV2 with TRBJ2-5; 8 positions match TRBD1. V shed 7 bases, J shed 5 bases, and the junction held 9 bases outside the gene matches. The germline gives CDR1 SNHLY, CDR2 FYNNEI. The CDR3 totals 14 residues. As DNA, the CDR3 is TGTGCCAGCATTTCCGGGACAGGAGAGGAGACCCAGTACTTC. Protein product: CASISGTGEETQYF.

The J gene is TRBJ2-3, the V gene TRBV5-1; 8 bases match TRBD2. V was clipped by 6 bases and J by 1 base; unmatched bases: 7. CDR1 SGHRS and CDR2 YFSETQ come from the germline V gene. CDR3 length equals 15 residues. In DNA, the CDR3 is TGCGCCAGCACCCGATTGACTAGCGGCACAGATACGCAGTATTTT. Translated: CASTRLTSGTDTQYF.

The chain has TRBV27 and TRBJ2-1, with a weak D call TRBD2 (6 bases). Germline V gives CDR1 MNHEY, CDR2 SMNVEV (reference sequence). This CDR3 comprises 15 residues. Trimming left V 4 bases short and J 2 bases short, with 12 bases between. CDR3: CASSSTSNPYNEQFF. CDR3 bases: TGTGCCAGCAGTTCGACTAGTAATCCCTACAATGAGCAGTTCTTC.

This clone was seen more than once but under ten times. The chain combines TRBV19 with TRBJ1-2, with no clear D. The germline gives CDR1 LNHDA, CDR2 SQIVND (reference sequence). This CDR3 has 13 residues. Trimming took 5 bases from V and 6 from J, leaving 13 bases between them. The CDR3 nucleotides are TGTGCCAGTAGTTGGCAATCGGGGAATGGCTACACCTTC. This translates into CASSWQSGNGYTF. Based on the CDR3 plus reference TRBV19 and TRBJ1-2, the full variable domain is DGGITQSPKYLFRKEGQNVTLSCEQNLNHDAMYWYRQDPGQGLRLIYYSQIVNDFQKGDIAEGYSVSREKKESFPLTVTSAQKNPTAFYLCASSWQSGNGYTFGSGTRLTVV.

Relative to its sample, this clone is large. In DNA, the CDR3 is TGTGCCAGCAGCCCCTATAGCGGGGTCACAGATACGCAGTATTTT. Amino acids: CASSPYSGVTDTQYF. The chain is built from TRBV13 and TRBJ2-3, with 8 nucleotides matching TRBD2. The ends lost 5 bases at V and 2 bases at J; junction bases unmatched: 6. The CDR3 totals 15 residues. Germline lookup yields CDR1 PRHDT and CDR2 FYEKMQ (reference sequence).

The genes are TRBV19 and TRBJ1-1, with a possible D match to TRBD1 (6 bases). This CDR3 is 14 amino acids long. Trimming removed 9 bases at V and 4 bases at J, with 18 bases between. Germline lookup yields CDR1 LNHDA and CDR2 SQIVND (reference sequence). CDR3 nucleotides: TGTGCCAGCCAATTACAGGGAAAGGGCACTGAAGCTTTCTTT. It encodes CASQLQGKGTEAFF.

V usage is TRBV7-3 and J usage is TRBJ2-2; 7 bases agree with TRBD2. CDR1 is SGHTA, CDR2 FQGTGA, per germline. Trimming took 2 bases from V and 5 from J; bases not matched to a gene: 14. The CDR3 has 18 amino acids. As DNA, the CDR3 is TGTGCCAGCAGCTTACTTATATCGTCCGGGGGGAATACCGGGGAGCTGTTTTTT. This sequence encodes CASSLLISSGGNTGELFF.

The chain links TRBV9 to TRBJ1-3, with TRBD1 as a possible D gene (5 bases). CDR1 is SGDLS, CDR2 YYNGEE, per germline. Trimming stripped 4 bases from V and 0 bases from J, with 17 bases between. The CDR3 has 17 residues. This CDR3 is CASSPGDGFYSGNTIYF. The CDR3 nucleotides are TGTGCCAGCAGCCCGGGGGACGGATTCTACTCTGGAAACACCATATATTTT.

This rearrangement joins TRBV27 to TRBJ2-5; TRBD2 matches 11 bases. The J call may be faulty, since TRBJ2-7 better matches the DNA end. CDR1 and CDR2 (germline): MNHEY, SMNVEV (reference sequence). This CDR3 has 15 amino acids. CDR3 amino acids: CASNIAGGLTYEQYF. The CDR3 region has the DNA TGTGCCAGCAACATAGCGGGGGGGTTGACCTACGAGCAGTACTTC.

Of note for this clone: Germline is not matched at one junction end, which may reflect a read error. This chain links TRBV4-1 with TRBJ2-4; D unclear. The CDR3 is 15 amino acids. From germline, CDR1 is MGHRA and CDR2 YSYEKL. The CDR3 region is CVSSQEARAKNIQYF. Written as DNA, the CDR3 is TGCGTCAGCAGCCAAGAGGCACGAGCCAAAAACATTCAGTACTTC.

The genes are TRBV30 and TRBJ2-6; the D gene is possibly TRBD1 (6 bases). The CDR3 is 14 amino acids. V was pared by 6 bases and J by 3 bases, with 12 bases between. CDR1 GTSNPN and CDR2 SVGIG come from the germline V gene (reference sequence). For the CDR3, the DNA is TGTGCCTGCCAGGGGTTGAATGGGGCCAACGTCCTGACTTTC. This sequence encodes CACQGLNGANVLTF.

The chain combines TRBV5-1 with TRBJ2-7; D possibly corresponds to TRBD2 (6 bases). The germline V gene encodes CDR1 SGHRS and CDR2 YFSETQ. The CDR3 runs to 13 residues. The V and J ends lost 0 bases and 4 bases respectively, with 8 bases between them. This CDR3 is CASSLGGGYEQYF. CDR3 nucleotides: TGCGCCAGCAGCTTGGGTGGGGGGTACGAGCAGTACTTC.

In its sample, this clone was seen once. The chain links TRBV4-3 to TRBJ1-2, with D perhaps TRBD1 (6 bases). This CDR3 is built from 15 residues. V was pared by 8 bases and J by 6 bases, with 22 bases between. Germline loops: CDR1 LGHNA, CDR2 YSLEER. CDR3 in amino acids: CASGPQSSRTDGYTF. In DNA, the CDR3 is TGCGCCAGCGGGCCACAAAGTAGCAGGACAGATGGCTACACCTTC.

In nucleotides, the CDR3 is TGTGCCAGCAGCACCGGACTAGCAGGATACGAGCAGTTCTTC. This translates into CASSTGLAGYEQFF. The chain recombines TRBV5-4 with TRBJ2-1; 8 bases map to TRBD2. Trimming took 4 bases from V and 10 from J; bases not matched to a gene: 10. The CDR3 consists of 14 residues. Germline CDR1 SGHNT, CDR2 YYREEE (reference sequence).

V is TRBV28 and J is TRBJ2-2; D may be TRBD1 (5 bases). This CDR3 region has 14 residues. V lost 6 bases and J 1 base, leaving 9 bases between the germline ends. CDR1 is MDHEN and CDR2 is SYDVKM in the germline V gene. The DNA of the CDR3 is TGTGCCAGCAGATACGGACAGAACACCGGGGAGCTGTTTTTT. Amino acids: CASRYGQNTGELFF.

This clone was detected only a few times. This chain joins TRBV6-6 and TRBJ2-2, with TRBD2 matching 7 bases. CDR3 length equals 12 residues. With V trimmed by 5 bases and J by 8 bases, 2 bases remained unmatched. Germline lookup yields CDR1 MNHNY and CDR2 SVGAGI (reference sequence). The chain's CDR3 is CASSGEGGELFF. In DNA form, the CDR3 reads TGTGCCAGCAGTGGGGAGGGTGGGGAGCTGTTTTTT.

CDR3 in amino acids: CASSFSLAAQYQETQYF. In DNA, the CDR3 is TGTGCCAGCAGCTTCTCACTAGCGGCACAGTACCAAGAGACCCAGTACTTC. The chain is built from TRBV7-2 and TRBJ2-5; 8 nucleotides match TRBD2. The CDR3 is 17 residues long. Germline V gene sequence: CDR1 SGHTA, CDR2 FQGNSA. Germline trimming cut 3 bases from V and 0 bases from J; bases unmatched to any gene: 9.

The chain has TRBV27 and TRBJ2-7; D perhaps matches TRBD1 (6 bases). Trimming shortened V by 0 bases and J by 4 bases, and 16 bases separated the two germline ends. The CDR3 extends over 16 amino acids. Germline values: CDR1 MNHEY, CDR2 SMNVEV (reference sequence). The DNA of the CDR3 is TGTGCCAGCAGTTTATCGACGGCAGGGGATGTATACGAGCAGTACTTC. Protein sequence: CASSLSTAGDVYEQYF.

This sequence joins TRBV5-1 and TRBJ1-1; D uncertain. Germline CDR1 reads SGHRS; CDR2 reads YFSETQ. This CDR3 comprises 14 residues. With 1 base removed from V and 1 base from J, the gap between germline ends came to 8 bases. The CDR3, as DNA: TGCGCCAGCAGCTTGTGGGCTGCGAACACTGAAGCTTTCTTT. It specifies CASSLWAANTEAFF.

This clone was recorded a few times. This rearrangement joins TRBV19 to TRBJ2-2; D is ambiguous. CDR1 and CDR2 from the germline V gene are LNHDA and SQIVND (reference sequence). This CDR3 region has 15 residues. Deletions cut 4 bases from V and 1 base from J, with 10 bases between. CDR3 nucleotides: TGTGCCAGTAGTACCAGACTGGGGAACACCGGGGAGCTGTTTTTT. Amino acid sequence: CASSTRLGNTGELFF.

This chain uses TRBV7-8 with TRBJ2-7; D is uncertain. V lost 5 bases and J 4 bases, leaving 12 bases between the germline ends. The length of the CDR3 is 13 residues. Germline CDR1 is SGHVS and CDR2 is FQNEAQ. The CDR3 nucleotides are TGTGCCAGCAGCCTCCGATCGACATACGAGCAGTACTTC. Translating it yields CASSLRSTYEQYF.

This chain's CDR3 is CASSQQGQPQHF. The CDR3 coding sequence is TGTGCCAGTAGTCAACAGGGGCAGCCCCAGCATTTT. This chain connects TRBV19 to TRBJ1-5; 7 bases are shared with TRBD1. This CDR3 contains 12 residues. The ends lost 5 bases at V and 7 bases at J; junction bases unmatched: 2. Germline V gene lookup returns CDR1 LNHDA and CDR2 SQIVND (reference sequence). The full variable domain, its missing parts supplied by reference TRBV19 and TRBJ1-5, is DGGITQSPKYLFRKEGQNVTLSCEQNLNHDAMYWYRQDPGQGLRLIYYSQIVNDFQKGDIAEGYSVSREKKESFPLTVTSAQKNPTAFYLCASSQQGQPQHFGDGTRLSIL.

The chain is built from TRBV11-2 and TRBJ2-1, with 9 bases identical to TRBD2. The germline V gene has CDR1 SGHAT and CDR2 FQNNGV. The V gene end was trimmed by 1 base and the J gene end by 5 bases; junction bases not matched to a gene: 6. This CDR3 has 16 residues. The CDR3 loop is CASSLGWTSVNNEQFF. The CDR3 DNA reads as TGTGCCAGCAGCTTAGGTTGGACTAGCGTGAACAATGAGCAGTTCTTC.

The DNA for the CDR3 is TGCGCCAGCAGCTTGGGGACAGCGAAGAACGGTAACACTGAAGCTTTCTTT. As protein: CASSLGTAKNGNTEAFF. The rearrangement links TRBV5-1 to TRBJ1-1, with D perhaps TRBD1 (6 bases). CDR3 length equals 17 residues. V was shortened by 0 bases and J by 2 bases, with 17 bases between the two germline ends. CDR1 is SGHRS and CDR2 is YFSETQ in the germline V gene.